A single sample gave rise to the 7 T cell receptor beta chains below, sequenced in a study of glioma-infiltrating T cells after dendritic cell vaccination. Sequencing was performed with immunoSEQ multiplex PCR; in TCRdb, only in-frame clones are kept and a portion is missing. The table includes about 73,000 clones, roughly 80% detected once. Material: blood, obtained before dendritic cell vaccination. The origin of the receptors is a human donor with glioblastoma.

The V gene is TRBV23-1, the J gene TRBJ2-7, with 7 bases lining up with TRBD1. TRBV23-1 is placed among ORFs of uncertain function. CDR3 length: 15 amino acids. V gave up 4 bases and J gave up 4 bases; unmatched junction bases: 10. The CDR3 coding sequence is TGCGCCAGCAGTCGAAGGGGGCAGGGGTCGTACGAGCAGTACGTC. Protein sequence: CASSRRGQGSYEQYV.

The chain employs TRBV4-1 and TRBJ1-5; a weak D match, TRBD1 (5 bases). In germline, CDR1 is MGHRA, CDR2 YSYEKL. This CDR3 spans 16 amino acids. Trimming removed 0 bases at V and 2 bases at J, with 11 bases between. Here the CDR3 DNA reads TGCGCCAGCAGCCAAGACGGGGGGGGAGGCAATCAGCCCCAGCATTTT. Amino acids: CASSQDGGGGNQPQHF.

This clone was observed once. The V gene is TRBV5-6, the J gene TRBJ1-3; no reliable D call. The V end was cut by 2 bases, the J end by 2 bases, with 11 bases between. The CDR3 is 15 amino acids. Germline CDR1 SGHDT, CDR2 YYEEEE. The CDR3 protein is CASSFAGSAGNTIYF. The CDR3 nucleotides are TGTGCCAGCAGCTTCGCGGGCAGCGCTGGAAACACCATATATTTT.

J is TRBJ2-3 and V is TRBV4-1; D may be TRBD1 (6 bases). CDR1 is MGHRA and CDR2 is YSYEKL in the germline V gene. The V end was cut by 0 bases, the J end by 6 bases, with 13 bases between. The CDR3 runs 15 residues. The CDR3 DNA reads TGCGCCAGCAGCCAAGAGGTACAGGGACCGGATACGCAGTATTTT. Translation gives CASSQEVQGPDTQYF.

The gene calls are TRBV4-1 and TRBJ2-5; 7 nucleotides agree with TRBD2. V dropped 1 base and J dropped 0; count of bases not matched to a gene: 8. Germline lookup yields CDR1 MGHRA and CDR2 YSYEKL. The CDR3 is 17 amino acids. CDR3 protein: CASSQGRGVMYQETQYF. The CDR3 region has the DNA TGCGCCAGCAGCCAAGGTCGGGGGGTGATGTACCAAGAGACCCAGTACTTC.

The chain combines TRBV5-1 with TRBJ2-5; D perhaps matches TRBD1 (6 bases). The CDR3 is 16 amino acids. The germline V gene encodes CDR1 SGHRS and CDR2 YFSETQ. V was cut by 1 base and J by 3 bases, with 16 bases left in between. The CDR3 bases are TGCGCCAGCAGCTTGTCCCCGACAGGCCAAAAAGAGACCCAGTACTTC. Translated: CASSLSPTGQKETQYF.

This clone appeared once. This chain connects TRBV7-6 to TRBJ2-3; 8 nucleotides align to TRBD2. In germline, CDR1 is SGHVS, CDR2 FNYEAQ. The CDR3 totals 15 residues. Trimming took 5 bases from V and 3 from J; bases not matched to a gene: 7. CDR3 DNA sequence: TGTGCCAGCAGCCCAACTAGCGGTGCGACAGATACGCAGTATTTT. It codes for CASSPTSGATDTQYF.